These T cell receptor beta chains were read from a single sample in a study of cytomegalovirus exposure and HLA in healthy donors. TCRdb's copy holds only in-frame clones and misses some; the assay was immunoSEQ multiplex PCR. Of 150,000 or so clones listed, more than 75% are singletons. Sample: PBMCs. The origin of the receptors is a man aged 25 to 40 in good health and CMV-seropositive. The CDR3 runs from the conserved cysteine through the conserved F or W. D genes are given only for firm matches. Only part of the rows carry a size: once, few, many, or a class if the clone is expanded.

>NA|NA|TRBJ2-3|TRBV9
CASSASGTSTDTQYF
TGTGCCAGCAGCGCCTCCGGGACTAGCACAGATACGCAGTATTTT
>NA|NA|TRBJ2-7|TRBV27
CASSFSRWGSRSYEQYF
TGTGCCAGCAGTTTTTCGCGATGGGGCTCCCGCTCCTACGAGCAGTACTTC
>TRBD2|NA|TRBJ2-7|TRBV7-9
CASSEGTSSSYEQYF
TGTGCCAGCAGCGAAGGGACTAGCAGCTCCTACGAGCAGTACTTC
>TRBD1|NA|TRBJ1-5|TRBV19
CASRGQGAINQPQHF
TGTGCCAGTAGGGGGCAGGGGGCCATAAATCAGCCCCAGCATTTT
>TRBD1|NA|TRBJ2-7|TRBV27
CASSPEGQAYEQYF
TGTGCCAGCAGTCCCGAGGGACAGGCCTACGAGCAGTACTTC
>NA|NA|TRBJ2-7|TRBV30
CACAWGRGNYEQYF
TGTGCCTGCGCTTGGGGCAGGGGAAACTACGAGCAGTACTTC
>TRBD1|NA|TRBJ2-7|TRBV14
CASSLKGQVTYEQYF
TGTGCCAGCAGCCTGAAGGGACAGGTTACCTACGAGCAGTACTTC
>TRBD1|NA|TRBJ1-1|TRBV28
CASSYLLRDRGIWTEAFF
TGTGCCAGCAGTTATCTACTCCGGGACAGGGGGATTTGGACTGAAGCTTTCTTT
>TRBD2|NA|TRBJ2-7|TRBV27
CASSLEPGEGASGSVRGEQYF
TGTGCCAGCAGTTTAGAACCCGGGGAAGGGGCTAGCGGGAGTGTGAGAGGCGAGCAGTACTTC
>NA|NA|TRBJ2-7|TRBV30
CAWSPSVSYEQYF
TGTGCCTGGAGTCCATCGGTTTCCTACGAGCAGTACTTC
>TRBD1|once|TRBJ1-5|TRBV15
CATSKQGTHQPQHF
TGTGCCACCAGCAAACAGGGGACCCATCAGCCCCAGCATTTT
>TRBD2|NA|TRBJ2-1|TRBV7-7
CASSLVAGGYNEQFF
TGTGCTAGCAGCTTAGTAGCGGGAGGTTACAATGAGCAGTTCTTC
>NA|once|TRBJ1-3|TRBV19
CASKPGETLGSSGNTIYF
TGTGCCAGTAAGCCAGGGGAAACACTCGGTAGCTCTGGAAACACCATATATTTT
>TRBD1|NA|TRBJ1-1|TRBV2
CASRGQGARNTEAFF
TGTGCCAGCAGGGGACAGGGGGCGCGAAACACTGAAGCTTTCTTT
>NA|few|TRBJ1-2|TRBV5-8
CASSLYGYTF
TGTGCCAGCAGCCTATATGGCTACACCTTC
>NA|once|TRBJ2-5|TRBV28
CASMEEGQETQYF
TGTGCCAGCATGGAGGAGGGACAAGAGACCCAGTACTTC
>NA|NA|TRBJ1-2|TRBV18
CASSPPEQTYGYTF
TGTGCCAGCTCACCACCCGAGCAAACCTATGGCTACACCTTC
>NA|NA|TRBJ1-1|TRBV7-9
CASSWGSLNTEAFF
TGTGCCAGCAGCTGGGGCAGTCTGAACACTGAAGCTTTCTTT
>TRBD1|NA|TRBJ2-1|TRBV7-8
CASSLALQGVSSYNEQFF
TGTGCCAGCAGCTTAGCGTTACAGGGGGTTAGCTCCTACAATGAGCAGTTCTTC
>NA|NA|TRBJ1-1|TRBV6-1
CASNLRGHEAFF
TGTGCCAGCAACCTCCGGGGACATGAAGCTTTCTTT
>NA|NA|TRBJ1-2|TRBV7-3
CASSPSRQATNYGYTF
TGTGCCAGCAGCCCTTCCCGACAGGCTACTAACTATGGCTACACCTTC
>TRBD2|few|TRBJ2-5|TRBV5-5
CASSLGNSGGRETQYF
TGTGCCAGCAGCTTGGGGAATAGCGGGGGCCGGGAGACCCAGTACTTC
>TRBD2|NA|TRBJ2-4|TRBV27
CASSTPGGIRDIQYF
TGTGCCAGCAGTACCCCGGGGGGTATCAGAGACATTCAGTACTTC
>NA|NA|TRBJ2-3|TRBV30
CAWSTGGETQYF
TGTGCCTGGAGTACCGGAGGGGAAACGCAGTATTTT
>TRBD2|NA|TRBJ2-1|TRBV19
CASSIRALAGVGEQFF
TGTGCCAGTAGTATAAGGGCACTAGCGGGGGTCGGTGAGCAGTTCTTC
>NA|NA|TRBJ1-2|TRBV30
CAWSVQGTFDGYTF
TGTGCCTGGAGTGTACAGGGTACATTTGATGGCTACACCTTC
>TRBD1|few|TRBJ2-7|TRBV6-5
CASSLDRAYEQYF
TGTGCCAGCAGCTTGGACAGGGCCTACGAGCAGTACTTC
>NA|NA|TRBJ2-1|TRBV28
CASRAGIEQFF
TGTGCCAGCAGGGCGGGAATTGAGCAGTTCTTC
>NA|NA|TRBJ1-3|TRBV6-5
CASSYSRGNTIYF
TGTGCCAGCAGTTACTCTAGAGGAAACACCATATATTTT
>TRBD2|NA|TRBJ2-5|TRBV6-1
CASSPSGEETQYF
TGTGCCAGTTCCCCTAGCGGGGAAGAGACCCAGTACTTC
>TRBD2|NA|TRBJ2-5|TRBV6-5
CASSFSGGLQETQYF
TGTGCCAGCAGTTTTAGCGGGGGGCTCCAAGAGACCCAGTACTTC
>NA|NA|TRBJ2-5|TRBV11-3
CASSLDEGETQYF
TGTGCCAGCAGCTTAGATGAGGGCGAGACCCAGTACTTC
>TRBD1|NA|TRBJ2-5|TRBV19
CASNPGTGIGETQYF
TGTGCCAGTAACCCTGGGACAGGGATTGGAGAGACCCAGTACTTC
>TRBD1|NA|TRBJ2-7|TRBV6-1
CASDNRGTYEQYF
TGTGCCAGCGATAACAGGGGAACCTACGAGCAGTACTTC
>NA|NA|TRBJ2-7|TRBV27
CASRPETRSYEQYF
TGTGCCAGCAGACCGGAGACTAGGTCCTACGAGCAGTACTTC
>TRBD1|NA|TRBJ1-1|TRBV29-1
CSVGSGGRTEAFF
TGCAGCGTTGGATCAGGGGGCCGAACTGAAGCTTTCTTT
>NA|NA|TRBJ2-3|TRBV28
CASSEGSGTDTQYF
TGTGCCAGCAGTGAGGGTTCGGGCACAGATACGCAGTATTTT
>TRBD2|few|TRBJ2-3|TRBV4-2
CASSQSSGRPQDTQYF
TGTGCCAGCAGCCAATCAAGCGGGAGACCTCAAGATACGCAGTATTTT
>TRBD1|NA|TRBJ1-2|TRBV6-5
CASSLKQGAVGGYTF
TGTGCCAGCAGTCTAAAACAGGGGGCAGTTGGTGGCTACACCTTC
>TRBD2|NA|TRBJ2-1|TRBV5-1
CASSPRDRLAGAGSYNEQFF
TGCGCCAGCAGCCCACGGGATAGGTTAGCGGGAGCGGGCTCCTACAATGAGCAGTTCTTC
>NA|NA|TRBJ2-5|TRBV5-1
CASSLAGIQETQYF
TGCGCCAGCAGCTTGGCGGGAATCCAAGAGACCCAGTACTTC
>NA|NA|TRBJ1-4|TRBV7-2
CASSEGNNEKLFF
TGTGCCAGCTCGGAGGGGAATAATGAAAAACTGTTTTTT
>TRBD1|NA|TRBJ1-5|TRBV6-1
CASSGTGYGQPQHF
TGTGCCAGCAGTGGGACAGGGTATGGTCAGCCCCAGCATTTT
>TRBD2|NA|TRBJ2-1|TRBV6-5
CASTTGLANEEQFF
TGTGCCAGCACCACGGGACTAGCGAACGAAGAGCAGTTCTTC
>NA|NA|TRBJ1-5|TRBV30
CAWSVYRASNQPQHF
TGTGCCTGGAGTGTTTACAGGGCTAGCAATCAGCCCCAGCATTTT
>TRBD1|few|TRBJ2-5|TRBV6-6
CASSPGTVGETQYF
TGTGCCAGCAGTCCGGGGACAGTCGGGGAGACCCAGTACTTC
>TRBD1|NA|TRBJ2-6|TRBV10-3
CAISRRQGTGANVLTF
TGTGCCATCAGCCGAAGACAGGGAACTGGGGCCAACGTCCTGACTTTC
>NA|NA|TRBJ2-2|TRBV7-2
CASSAMAGQGTGELFF
TGTGCCAGCAGCGCGATGGCTGGACAAGGGACCGGGGAGCTGTTTTTT
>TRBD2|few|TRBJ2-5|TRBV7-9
CASSLQRGQQAQYF
TGTGCCAGCAGCTTACAGCGGGGGCAACAGGCCCAGTACTTC
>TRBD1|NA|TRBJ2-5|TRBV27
CASSLSRSWGQGAETQYF
TGTGCCAGCAGTTTATCGCGATCTTGGGGACAGGGGGCCGAGACCCAGTACTTC
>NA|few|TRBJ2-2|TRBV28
CASSLSQGNGELFF
TGTGCCAGCAGTTTAAGTCAGGGGAACGGGGAGCTGTTTTTT
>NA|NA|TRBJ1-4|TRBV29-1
CSAKQGPNEKLFF
TGCAGCGCTAAACAGGGTCCGAATGAAAAACTGTTTTTT
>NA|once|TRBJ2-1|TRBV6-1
CASSGLFNNEQFF
TGTGCCAGCAGTGGCCTATTTAATAATGAGCAGTTCTTC
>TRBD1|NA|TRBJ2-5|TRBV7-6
CASSLAGQGPETQYF
TGTGCCAGCAGCTTAGCGGGACAGGGGCCAGAGACCCAGTACTTC
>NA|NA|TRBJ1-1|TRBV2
CASSEVRVNTEAFF
TGTGCCAGCAGCGAGGTCAGGGTGAACACTGAAGCTTTCTTT
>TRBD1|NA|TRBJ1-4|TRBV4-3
CASSQAGTGSEKLFF
TGCGCCAGCAGCCAAGCCGGGACAGGGAGCGAAAAACTGTTTTTT
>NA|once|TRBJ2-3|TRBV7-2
CASSSGSTDTQYF
TGTGCCAGCAGCTCCGGGAGCACAGATACGCAGTATTTT
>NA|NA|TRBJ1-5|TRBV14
CASSPRGHQPQHF
TGTGCCAGCAGCCCCAGGGGCCATCAGCCCCAGCATTTT
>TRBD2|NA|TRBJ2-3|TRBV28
CASSWGLASGRNPDTQYF
TGTGCCAGCAGTTGGGGACTTGCTAGCGGGAGGAACCCAGATACGCAGTATTTT
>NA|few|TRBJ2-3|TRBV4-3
CASSQDLATSTDTQYF
TGCGCCAGCAGCCAAGATCTCGCGACTAGCACAGATACGCAGTATTTT